The source of this T cell receptor beta chain is a study of cytomegalovirus exposure and HLA in healthy donors. CDR1 and CDR2 (germline): LNHDA, SQIVND (reference sequence). CDR3 length equals 13 residues. V lost 2 bases and J lost 4, with 8 bases in between. Regarding the study as a whole: As was reported, the HLA-A and HLA-B alleles of most subjects were accurately predicted from TCR beta sequences. The authors listed 150 or so TCR beta chains as cytomegalovirus-associated. A missense DCLRE1C variant was associated with V- and J-gene trimming of TCR beta chains in a later analysis, and an independent cohort replicated the association. Cytomegalovirus status was reportedly diagnosed by the classifier with high specificity and sensitivity.

PCR employed 60 Vbeta and 13 Jbeta primers. Method: immunoSEQ multiplex PCR; TCRdb's copy keeps in-frame clones and lacks some. The repertoire holds roughly 150,000 clones, approximately 85% seen once, with less than 2.5% in the top ten. Notes on this clone: Its antigen is unidentified.

The chain combines TRBV19 with TRBJ1-2; D perhaps matches TRBD1 (6 bases). This TCR came from a woman aged 18-29 years in good health and CMV-seronegative. Sequencing used PBMCs. In DNA form, the CDR3 reads TGTGCCAGTAGTATACAGGGGACCTATGGCTACACCTTC. This sequence encodes CASSIQGTYGYTF.